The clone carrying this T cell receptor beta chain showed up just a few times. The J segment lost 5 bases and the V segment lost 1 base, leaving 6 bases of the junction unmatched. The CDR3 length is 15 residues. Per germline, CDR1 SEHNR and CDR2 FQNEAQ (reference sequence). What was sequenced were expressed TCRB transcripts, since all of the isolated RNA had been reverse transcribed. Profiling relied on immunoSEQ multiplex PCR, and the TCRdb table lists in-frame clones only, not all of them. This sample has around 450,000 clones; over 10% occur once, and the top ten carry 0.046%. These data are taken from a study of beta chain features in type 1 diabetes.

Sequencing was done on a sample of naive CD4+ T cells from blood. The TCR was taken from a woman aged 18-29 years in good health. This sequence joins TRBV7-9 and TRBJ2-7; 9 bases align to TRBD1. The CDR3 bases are TGTGCCAGCAGCTTAGGCGGGACAGGGAGTAACGAGCAGTACGTC. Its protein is CASSLGGTGSNEQYV.